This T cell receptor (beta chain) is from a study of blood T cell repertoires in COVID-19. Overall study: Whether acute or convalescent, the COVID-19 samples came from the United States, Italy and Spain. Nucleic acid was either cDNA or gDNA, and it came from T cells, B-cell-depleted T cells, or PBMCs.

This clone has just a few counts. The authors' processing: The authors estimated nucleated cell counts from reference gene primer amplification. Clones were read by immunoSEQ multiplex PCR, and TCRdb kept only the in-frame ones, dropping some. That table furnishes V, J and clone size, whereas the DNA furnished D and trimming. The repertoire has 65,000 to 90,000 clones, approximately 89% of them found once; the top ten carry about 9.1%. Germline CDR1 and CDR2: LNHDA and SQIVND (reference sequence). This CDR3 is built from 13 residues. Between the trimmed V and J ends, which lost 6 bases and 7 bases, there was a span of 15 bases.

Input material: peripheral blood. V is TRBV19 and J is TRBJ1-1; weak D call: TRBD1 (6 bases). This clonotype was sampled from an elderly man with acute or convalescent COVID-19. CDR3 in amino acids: CASSTTGYSEAFF. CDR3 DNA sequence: TGTGCCAGTAGCACCACAGGGTACAGTGAAGCTTTCTTT.